The sequence of this T cell receptor (beta chain) was determined in a study of CD8 T cells in Susac syndrome. Fulfillment of recently defined diagnostic criteria for definite or probable disease was shown by the patients with Susac syndrome. Reverse transcription used roughly 0.45 to 1 ug RNA and random hexamers. Using its own MiXCR run on the immunoSEQ multiplex PCR reads, TCRdb lists one record per CDR3 protein. Here the sample spans about 85,000 distinct CDR3 sequences, 95% being singletons. CDR1 and CDR2 (germline): DFQATT, SNEGSKA (reference sequence). The CDR3 totals 13 residues. The V and J ends lost 6 bases and 4 bases respectively, with 16 bases between them.

This clonotype was obtained from a human donor with Susac syndrome. The sample was CD8+ T cells from PBMCs. The chain employs TRBV20-1 and TRBJ2-7; perhaps TRBD2 as D (6 bases). The CDR3 nucleotides are TGCAGTGCCACCGGGGACTTCGGGTACGAGCAGTACTTC. Protein sequence: CSATGDFGYEQYF.